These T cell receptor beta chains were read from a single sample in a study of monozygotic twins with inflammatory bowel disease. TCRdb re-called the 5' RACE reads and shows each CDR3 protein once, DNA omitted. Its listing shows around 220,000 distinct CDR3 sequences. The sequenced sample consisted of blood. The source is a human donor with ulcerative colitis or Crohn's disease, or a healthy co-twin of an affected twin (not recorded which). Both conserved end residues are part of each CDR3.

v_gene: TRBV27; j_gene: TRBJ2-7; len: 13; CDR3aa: CASRKYPHYEQYF
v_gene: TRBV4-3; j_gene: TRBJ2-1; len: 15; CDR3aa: CASSLSTIRVDEQFF
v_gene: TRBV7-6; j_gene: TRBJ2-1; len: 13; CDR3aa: CASSLISGNEQFF
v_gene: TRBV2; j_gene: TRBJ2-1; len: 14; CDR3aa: CASSETGLENEQFF
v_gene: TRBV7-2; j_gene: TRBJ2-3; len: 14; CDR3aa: CASSFLSFTDTQYF
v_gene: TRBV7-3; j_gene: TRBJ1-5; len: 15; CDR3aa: CASSFPGGTNQPQHF
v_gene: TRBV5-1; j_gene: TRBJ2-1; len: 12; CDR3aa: CASSPTYNEQFF
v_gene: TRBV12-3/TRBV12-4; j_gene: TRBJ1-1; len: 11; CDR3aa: CASTENTEALF
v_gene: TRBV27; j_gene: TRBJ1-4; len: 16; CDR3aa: CASSRTGTAVNEKLFF
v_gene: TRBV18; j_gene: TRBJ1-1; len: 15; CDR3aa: CASSLSGTMNTEAFF
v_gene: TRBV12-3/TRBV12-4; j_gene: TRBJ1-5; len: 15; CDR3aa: CASSLTGTGAEPQHF
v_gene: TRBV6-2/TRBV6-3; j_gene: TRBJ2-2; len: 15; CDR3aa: CASRGTSGKTGELFF
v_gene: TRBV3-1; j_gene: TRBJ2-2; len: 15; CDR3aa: CASSQGRGSTGELFF
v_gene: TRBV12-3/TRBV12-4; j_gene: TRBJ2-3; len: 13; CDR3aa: CASSGLSTDTQYF
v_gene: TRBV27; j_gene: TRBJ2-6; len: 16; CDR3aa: CASSLGRLSGANVLTF
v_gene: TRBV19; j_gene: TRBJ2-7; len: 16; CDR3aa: CASSFSAQLAGVGQYF
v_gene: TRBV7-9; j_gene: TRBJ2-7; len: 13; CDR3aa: CASSLQGAYEQYF
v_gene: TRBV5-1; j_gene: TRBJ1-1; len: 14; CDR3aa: CASSDRAANTEAFF
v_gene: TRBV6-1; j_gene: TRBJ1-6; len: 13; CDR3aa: CASKTGYNSPLHF
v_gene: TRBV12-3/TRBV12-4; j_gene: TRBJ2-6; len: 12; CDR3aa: CASAAGANVLTF
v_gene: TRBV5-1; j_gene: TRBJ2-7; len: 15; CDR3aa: CASSSLGGLAYEQYF
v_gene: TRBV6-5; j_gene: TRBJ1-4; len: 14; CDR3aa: CASSYLQNGEKLFF
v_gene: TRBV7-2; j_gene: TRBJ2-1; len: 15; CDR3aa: CASSLKPYSYNEQFF
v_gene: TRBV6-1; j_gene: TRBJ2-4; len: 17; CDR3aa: CASSEKELRKGKNIQYF
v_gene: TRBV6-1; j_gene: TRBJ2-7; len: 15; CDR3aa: CASSGTSGGAYEQYF